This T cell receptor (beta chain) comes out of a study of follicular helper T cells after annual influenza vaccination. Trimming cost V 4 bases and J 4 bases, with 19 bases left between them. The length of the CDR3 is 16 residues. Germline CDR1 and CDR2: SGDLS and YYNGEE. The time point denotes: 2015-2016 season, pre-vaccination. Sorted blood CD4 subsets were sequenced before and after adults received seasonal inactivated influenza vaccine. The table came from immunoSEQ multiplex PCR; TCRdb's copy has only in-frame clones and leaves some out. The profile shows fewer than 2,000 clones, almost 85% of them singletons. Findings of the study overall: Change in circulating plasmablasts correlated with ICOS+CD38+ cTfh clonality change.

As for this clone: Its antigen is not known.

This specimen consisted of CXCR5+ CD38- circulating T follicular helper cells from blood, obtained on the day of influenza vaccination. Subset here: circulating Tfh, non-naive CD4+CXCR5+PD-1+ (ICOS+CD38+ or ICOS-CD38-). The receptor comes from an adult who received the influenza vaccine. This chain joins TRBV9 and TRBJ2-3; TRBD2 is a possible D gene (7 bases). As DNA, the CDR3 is TGTGCCAGCAGCCCTAGAGGGGGGGCCGAGTCAGATACGCAGTATTTT. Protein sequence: CASSPRGGAESDTQYF.